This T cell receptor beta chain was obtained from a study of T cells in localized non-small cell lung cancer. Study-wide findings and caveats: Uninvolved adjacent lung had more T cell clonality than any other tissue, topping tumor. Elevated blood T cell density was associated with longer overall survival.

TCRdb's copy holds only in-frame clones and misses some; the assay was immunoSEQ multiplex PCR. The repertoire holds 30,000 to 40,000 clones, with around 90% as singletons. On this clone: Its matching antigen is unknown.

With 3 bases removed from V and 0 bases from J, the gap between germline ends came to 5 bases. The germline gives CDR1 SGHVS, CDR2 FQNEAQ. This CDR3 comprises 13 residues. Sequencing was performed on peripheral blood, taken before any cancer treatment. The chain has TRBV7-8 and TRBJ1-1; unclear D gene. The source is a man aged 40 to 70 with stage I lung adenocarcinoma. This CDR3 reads CASSLRLNTEAFF. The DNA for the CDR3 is TGTGCCAGCAGCTTGAGACTGAACACTGAAGCTTTCTTT.